Following are 26 T cell receptor beta chains from one sample sequenced in a study of early T cells in non-severe SARS-CoV-2 infection. TCRdb fed the 5' RACE reads into MiXCR, producing one record per CDR3 protein. The top ten hold approximately 3% of the sample, which has some 66,000 distinct CDR3 sequences, 8% to 9.5% seen once. The sequencing sample was made of whole blood. These receptor sequences come from an adult who was a healthcare worker with PCR-confirmed SARS-CoV-2 infection or an uninfected control (not recorded which).

The rearrangement joins TRBV7-9 to TRBJ2-3; TRBD1 aligns across 7 bases. V lost 5 bases and J lost 4; bases outside the gene matches: 12. The germline gives CDR1 SEHNR, CDR2 FQNEAQ (reference sequence). The CDR3 is made up of 16 amino acids. CDR3 protein: CASSRRRDRVADTQYF. DNA for the CDR3: TGTGCCAGCAGCCGCAGGAGAGACAGGGTGGCAGATACGCAGTATTTT.

The chain has TRBV12-3 or TRBV12-4 and TRBJ2-1; 9 bases align to TRBD2. CDR3 length: 16 amino acids. After removal of 5 bases from V and 5 bases from J, the junction contained 10 bases not matched to a gene. CDR3 sequence: CASSPTLAGFDNEQFF. The CDR3 DNA sequence: TGTGCCAGCAGTCCCACGCTAGCGGGATTCGACAATGAGCAGTTCTTC.

The CDR3 loop reads CSATYRGHRETQYF. The CDR3 DNA is TGCAGTGCTACCTACAGGGGGCACAGGGAGACCCAGTACTTC. V and J are TRBV20-1 and TRBJ2-5; 9 positions match TRBD1. J gave up 5 bases and V 4 bases, and 8 bases lay outside the gene matches. CDR1 and CDR2 (germline): DFQATT, SNEGSKA (reference sequence). This CDR3 region has 14 residues.

The rearrangement uses TRBV6-1 and TRBJ1-5, with D tentatively TRBD1 (5 bases). The CDR3 consists of 16 residues. Germline V CDR1 and CDR2: MNHNS, SASEGT. Trimming left V 0 bases short and J 1 base short, with 10 bases between. CDR3 sequence reads: CASSEAEDTSNQPQHF. The CDR3 region has the DNA TGTGCCAGCAGTGAAGCTGAGGACACAAGCAATCAGCCCCAGCATTTT.

This clonotype was seen many times. V and J are TRBV20-1 and TRBJ2-6, with TRBD1 matching over 7 bases. After removal of 3 bases from V and 4 bases from J, the junction contained 6 bases not matched to a gene. Germline V gene sequence: CDR1 DFQATT, CDR2 SNEGSKA (reference sequence). The CDR3 runs to 15 residues. CDR3 residues: CSASHRGAGANVLTF. The CDR3, as DNA: TGCAGTGCTAGTCACAGGGGTGCGGGGGCCAACGTCCTGACTTTC.

This clonotype was seen more than once but under ten times. The chain links TRBV5-1 to TRBJ2-1; 14 nucleotides line up with TRBD2. The germline V gene encodes CDR1 SGHRS and CDR2 YFSETQ. This CDR3 region has 15 residues. V was clipped by 4 bases and J by 9 bases; unmatched bases: 6. The CDR3 bases are TGCGCCAGCAGCCTGCTGGGACTAGCGGGAGTTGAGCAGTTCTTC. Amino acids: CASSLLGLAGVEQFF.

The chain is built from TRBV7-6 and TRBJ2-5, with no clear D. CDR1 is SGHVS, CDR2 FNYEAQ, per germline. This CDR3 has 13 amino acids. V lost 1 base, J lost 0 bases, and 3 bases lay in between. The CDR3 nucleotides read TGTGCCAGCAGCTTAGGGAACCAAGAGACCCAGTACTTC. Its translation: CASSLGNQETQYF.

This sequence joins TRBV19 and TRBJ2-1; D uncertain. The germline V gene encodes CDR1 LNHDA and CDR2 SQIVND (reference sequence). The CDR3 has 15 amino acids. V was clipped by 8 bases and J by 5 bases, with 19 bases between them. The CDR3 bases are TGTGCCAGTGGACCAACCGCGACACGGAACAATGAGCAGTTCTTC. This encodes CASGPTATRNNEQFF.

V gene TRBV18 combines with J gene TRBJ2-7, with no clear D. V dropped 6 bases and J dropped 2 bases, with 14 bases sitting between them. CDR1 and CDR2 from the germline V gene are KGHSH and LQKENI. The CDR3 is 14 amino acids. The CDR3 protein is CASSPLAAPYEQYF. CDR3 sequence (DNA): TGTGCCAGCTCGCCGCTGGCGGCCCCCTACGAGCAGTACTTC.

In this sample, this clonotype turned up a few times. The chain joins TRBV10-2 to TRBJ2-1; D unresolved. This CDR3 is built from 12 residues. Germline CDR1 is WSHSY and CDR2 is SAAADI. Trimming shortened V by 4 bases and J by 6 bases, and 7 bases separated the two germline ends. In DNA form, the CDR3 reads TGCGCCAGCAGTGGGGGTTCCAATGAGCAGTTCTTC. This sequence encodes CASSGGSNEQFF.

This clonotype has at least ten counts. The chain couples TRBV20-1 to TRBJ2-5, with D perhaps TRBD2 (6 bases). CDR1 is DFQATT and CDR2 is SNEGSKA in the germline V gene (reference sequence). V gave up 6 bases and J gave up 5 bases, with 10 bases separating them. The CDR3 has 11 amino acids. The CDR3: CSAWGEETQYF. CDR3 DNA sequence: TGCAGTGCCTGGGGGGAGGAGACCCAGTACTTC.

The chain is built from TRBV3-1 and TRBJ1-2, with TRBD1 matching 12 bases. The V gene end was trimmed by 3 bases and the J gene end by 7 bases; junction bases not matched to a gene: 12. CDR1 is LGHDT and CDR2 is YNNKEL in the germline V gene (reference sequence). The CDR3 length is 17 residues. The CDR3 bases are TGTGCCAGCAGCCATCTTAATCCGGGACAGGGGGCATCTGGCTACACCTTC. This codes for CASSHLNPGQGASGYTF.

The rearrangement uses TRBV20-1 and TRBJ2-1; no clear D. The germline gives CDR1 DFQATT, CDR2 SNEGSKA (reference sequence). This CDR3 is built from 14 residues. V shed 0 bases and J shed 4 bases, with 10 bases lying between them. The CDR3: CSAREGQAYNEQFF. CDR3 nucleotide sequence: TGCAGTGCTAGAGAAGGCCAGGCGTACAATGAGCAGTTCTTC.

In its sample, this clonotype was seen a few times. The chain couples TRBV27 to TRBJ2-5; 7 bases fit TRBD2. Trimming removed 1 base from V and 3 bases from J; junction bases left unmatched: 8. Per germline, CDR1 MNHEY and CDR2 SMNVEV (reference sequence). This CDR3 region has 16 residues. For the CDR3, the DNA is TGTGCCAGCAGTTTATTCCCTTCTAGCGGTGAAGAGACCCAGTACTTC. Protein product: CASSLFPSSGEETQYF.

The V gene is TRBV20-1, the J gene TRBJ2-7; D is undetermined. This CDR3 has 15 amino acids. V lost 6 bases to trimming and J lost 0 bases, with 18 bases between them. The V gene's germline CDR1 is DFQATT and CDR2 SNEGSKA (reference sequence). The CDR3 loop is CSALDAALSSYEQYF. The CDR3 DNA is TGCAGTGCATTGGACGCGGCCCTCAGCTCCTACGAGCAGTACTTC.

This clonotype was picked up many times. V gene TRBV20-1 combines with J gene TRBJ2-1, with TRBD2 matching 11 bases. The CDR3 extends over 17 amino acids. V shed 0 bases, J shed 6 bases, and the junction held 10 bases outside the gene matches. CDR1 is DFQATT, CDR2 SNEGSKA, per germline (reference sequence). In DNA form, the CDR3 reads TGCAGTGCTAGAGATCGATCCTCCCTAGCGGGAGGCAATGAGCAGTTCTTC. Translating gives CSARDRSSLAGGNEQFF.

Only a few counts were recorded for this clonotype. V is TRBV2 and J is TRBJ2-3; D uncertain. Germline CDR1 and CDR2: SNHLY and FYNNEI. V lost 5 bases to trimming and J lost 2 bases, with 11 bases between them. The CDR3 consists of 14 residues. CDR3 in amino acids: CASSRQLNTDTQYF. The CDR3 coding sequence is TGTGCCAGCAGTCGGCAACTTAACACAGATACGCAGTATTTT.

This chain uses TRBV18 with TRBJ1-4; no clear D. The CDR3 is 15 amino acids. The ends were cut back, 6 bases at V and 8 bases at J, with 19 bases in the middle. Germline V gene data show CDR1 as KGHSH and CDR2 as LQKENI. The CDR3 is CASSQTPGGEEKLFF. The CDR3 DNA sequence: TGTGCCAGCTCCCAGACGCCGGGAGGTGAGGAAAAACTGTTTTTT.

The V call is TRBV10-2, the J call TRBJ1-2; D is uncertain. The ends were cut back, 2 bases at V and 8 bases at J, with 9 bases in the middle. The CDR3 contains 12 residues. Germline V gene sequence: CDR1 WSHSY, CDR2 SAAADI. The CDR3: CASSEATAGYTF. The CDR3 nucleotides read TGCGCCAGCAGTGAGGCGACGGCGGGCTACACCTTC.

In its sample, this clonotype was seen a few times. This chain links TRBV5-1 with TRBJ2-7; 7 bases map to TRBD1. V lost 4 bases to trimming and J lost 2 bases; unmatched junction nucleotides: 6. This CDR3 is built from 14 residues. CDR1 SGHRS and CDR2 YFSETQ come from the germline V gene. Here the CDR3 reads CASSGGQLTYEQYF. The DNA of the CDR3 is TGCGCCAGCAGCGGGGGACAGCTAACCTACGAGCAGTACTTC.

The chain combines TRBV28 with TRBJ2-7, with D perhaps matching TRBD2 (5 bases). V gave up 5 bases and J gave up 4 bases, with 18 bases separating them. This CDR3 spans 15 amino acids. Germline loops: CDR1 MDHEN, CDR2 SYDVKM. The CDR3 sequence is CASSIPRGSSYEQYF. In DNA form, the CDR3 reads TGTGCCAGCAGTATCCCCCGCGGGTCCTCATACGAGCAGTACTTC.

This clonotype was observed a handful of times. The chain carries TRBV12-3 or TRBV12-4 and TRBJ2-7; D is possibly TRBD1 (6 bases). The germline V and J ends were trimmed by 4 bases and 7 bases, with 11 bases remaining between them. This CDR3 has 12 amino acids. CDR3 DNA sequence: TGTGCCAGCAGTTGGGGGCAAGAAGAGCAGTACTTC. This encodes CASSWGQEEQYF.

This clonotype turned up a few times. The chain couples TRBV4-3 to TRBJ1-5, with a weak D call TRBD1 (5 bases). From germline, CDR1 is LGHNA and CDR2 YSLEER. The germline V and J ends were trimmed by 0 bases and 4 bases, with 7 bases remaining between them. The CDR3 is 14 amino acids. Written as DNA, the CDR3 is TGCGCCAGCAGCCAAGATTGGGGGAATCAGCCCCAGCATTTT. This sequence encodes CASSQDWGNQPQHF.

This clonotype was observed a handful of times. The chain carries TRBV7-8 and TRBJ1-2; no definite D call. This CDR3 has 13 amino acids. Germline lookup yields CDR1 SGHVS and CDR2 FQNEAQ. Trimming removed 6 bases from V and 8 bases from J, with 16 bases in between. CDR3 nucleotides: TGTGCCAGCAGTCCCGGAGGCACTATCGGCTACACCTTC. It encodes CASSPGGTIGYTF.

This clonotype came up many times. This rearrangement joins TRBV20-1 to TRBJ2-3; a weak D match, TRBD2 (5 bases). The germline V gene has CDR1 DFQATT and CDR2 SNEGSKA (reference sequence). The CDR3 runs to 13 residues. The ends were cut back, 5 bases at V and 0 bases at J, with 9 bases in the middle. This CDR3 reads CSAGRLSTDTQYF. CDR3 nucleotide sequence: TGCAGTGCTGGGAGACTAAGCACAGATACGCAGTATTTT.

This clonotype showed up just a few times. CDR3 DNA sequence: TGTGCCAGCAGTGAACAGGGAACCGGAAACACCATATATTTT. Translation: CASSEQGTGNTIYF. The rearrangement links TRBV28 to TRBJ1-3; TRBD1 is a possible D gene (6 bases). Per germline, CDR1 MDHEN and CDR2 SYDVKM. The CDR3 is 14 amino acids. Deletions cut 5 bases from V and 4 bases from J, with 12 bases between.